The present TCR beta chain was sequenced within a study of post-analysis software for immune sequencing data (dated by TCRdb to about 2015). Background on the whole study: Relapsing-remitting, secondary progressive and progressive-relapsing multiple sclerosis were recorded as disease courses, and subtype annotation was lacking for some patients. The multiple sclerosis patient repertoires were compared with 11 previously published healthy control repertoires from donors aged roughly 6 to 27 years. A subset of samples was prepared in parallel using single-end sample barcoding, then pooled and co-amplified after Illumina adapter ligation.

To prepare the library, PCR was applied. Reads for this sample came from an Illumina HiSeq 2500. Unique molecular identifiers were incorporated into TCR beta cDNA libraries to reduce PCR and sequencing biases. Some 500,000 cDNA molecules were obtained per 1 to 10 million input T cells, so each molecule approximated one T cell. The same protocol used for the earlier healthy control dataset was applied to prepare and sequence the patient libraries. Samples belonging to the same batch were prepared together, multiplexed and sequenced on a shared HiSeq lane. Regarding the original processing steps: Raw barcoded reads were processed with MIGEC, discarding single-read molecular identifier groups before consensus assembly and CDR3 extraction. VDJtools was used for post-analysis of the clonotype tables, and diversity was normalized by down-sampling every dataset to the size of the smallest sample. Repertoire overlap clustering matched CDR3 amino acid but not nucleotide sequences to correct batch-related cross-sample contamination. In TCRdb, the public reads were trimmed at Q25 with fastp and aligned with MiXCR, with productive beta chains retained. Entries that share a CDR3 protein sequence are merged under the most common genes and DNA. Here the V and J calls rest on TCRdb's processing, not on the authors' analysis. This sample is represented by 350,000 to 450,000 distinct CDR3 sequences; approximately 42% of them were singletons. 7.6% of the sample goes to the ten largest clones.

As to this clonotype: The target of this receptor is not known. No quality values exist for individual bases; no much larger clone is one base distant.

V loses 0 bases at its end and J loses 5 bases; junction bases beyond the gene matches: 10. Taken from cysteine to phenylalanine, the CDR3 has 17 residues. Just the 51-base CDR3 DNA is kept, in frame starting at base 1. Looking up the germline V gene yields CDR1 SQVTM and CDR2 ANQGSEA. Findings and caveats that apply to the study as a whole: The control group was slightly older than the multiple sclerosis patient group. Compared with controls, multiple sclerosis patients had significantly lower normalized Chao1 diversity, a finding suggesting substantial peripheral T-cell clonal expansion. Patients showed significantly higher frequencies than controls for a handful of TRBV segments, among them TRBV5-6, TRBV5-1 and TRBV20-1. Direct clustering with F measure revealed strong co-clustering of samples prepared in the same batch, which led to a batch-effect correction.

To demonstrate the VDJtools post-analysis software, TCR beta repertoires were profiled from the peripheral blood of 10 to 15 young patients with multiple sclerosis. Multiple sclerosis patients were children and adolescents aged roughly 6 to 17 years. The specimen was blood. The rearranged segments are TRBV29-1 and TRBJ2-5; 12 junctional bases match TRBD1. This receptor was obtained from a girl aged 2 to 10 with multiple sclerosis. The CDR3 protein: CSVEELGDRGREETQYF. The DNA reads as follows: TGCAGCGTTGAAGAGCTTGGGGACAGGGGGCGGGAGGAGACCCAGTACTTC.